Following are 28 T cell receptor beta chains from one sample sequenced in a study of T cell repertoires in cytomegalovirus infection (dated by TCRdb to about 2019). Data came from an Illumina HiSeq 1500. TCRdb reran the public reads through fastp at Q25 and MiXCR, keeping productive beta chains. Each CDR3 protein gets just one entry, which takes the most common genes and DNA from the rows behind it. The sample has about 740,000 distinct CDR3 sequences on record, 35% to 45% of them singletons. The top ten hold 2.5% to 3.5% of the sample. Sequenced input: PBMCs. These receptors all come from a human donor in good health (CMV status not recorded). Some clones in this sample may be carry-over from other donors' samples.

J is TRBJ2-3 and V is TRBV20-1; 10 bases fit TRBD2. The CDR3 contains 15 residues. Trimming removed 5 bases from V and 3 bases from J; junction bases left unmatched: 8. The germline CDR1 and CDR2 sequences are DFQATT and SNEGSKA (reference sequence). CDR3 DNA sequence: TGCAGTGCTTACCCCCTAGCGGGAGTTACAGATACGCAGTATTTT. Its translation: CSAYPLAGVTDTQYF.

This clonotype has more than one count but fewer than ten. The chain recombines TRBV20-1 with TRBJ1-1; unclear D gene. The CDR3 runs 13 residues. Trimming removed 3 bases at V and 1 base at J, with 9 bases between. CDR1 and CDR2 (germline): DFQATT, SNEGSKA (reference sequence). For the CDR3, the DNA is TGCAGTGCTAGGGAAGTAGGGAACACTGAAGCTTTCTTT. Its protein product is CSAREVGNTEAFF.

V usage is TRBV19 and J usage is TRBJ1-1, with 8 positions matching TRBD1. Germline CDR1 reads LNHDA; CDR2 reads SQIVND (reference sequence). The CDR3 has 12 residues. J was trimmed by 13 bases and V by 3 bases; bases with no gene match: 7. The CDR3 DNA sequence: TGTGCCAGTAGTATCCCGGACAGGGAGGATTTCTTT. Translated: CASSIPDREDFF. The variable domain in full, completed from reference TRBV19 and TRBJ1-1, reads DGGITQSPKYLFRKEGQNVTLSCEQNLNHDAMYWYRQDPGQGLRLIYYSQIVNDFQKGDIAEGYSVSREKKESFPLTVTSAQKNPTAFYLCASSIPDREDFFGQGTRLTVV.

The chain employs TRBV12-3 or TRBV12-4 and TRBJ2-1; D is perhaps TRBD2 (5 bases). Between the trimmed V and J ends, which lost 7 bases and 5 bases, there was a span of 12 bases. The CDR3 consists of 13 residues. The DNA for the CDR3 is TGTGCCAGCACCCCCCCCGGGGACAATGAGCAGTTCTTC. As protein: CASTPPGDNEQFF.

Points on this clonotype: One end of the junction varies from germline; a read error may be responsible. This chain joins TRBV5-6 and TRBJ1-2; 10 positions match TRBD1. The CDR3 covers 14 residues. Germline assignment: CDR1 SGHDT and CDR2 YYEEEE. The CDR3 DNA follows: TGTGCCAGCAGCTTACCGGGACAGGGGTATGGCTACAACTTC. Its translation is CASSLPGQGYGYNF.

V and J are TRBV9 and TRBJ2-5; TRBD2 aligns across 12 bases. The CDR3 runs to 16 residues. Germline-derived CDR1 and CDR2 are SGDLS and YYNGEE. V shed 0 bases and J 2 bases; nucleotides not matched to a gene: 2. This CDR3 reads CASSVATSGGQETQYF. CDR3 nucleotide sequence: TGTGCCAGCAGCGTAGCGACTAGCGGGGGACAAGAGACCCAGTACTTC.

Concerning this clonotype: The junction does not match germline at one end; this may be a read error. This chain's CDR3 is CASGQRGTGAYERYF. The CDR3 DNA reads TGTGCCAGCGGACAGAGGGGGACAGGGGCGTACGAGCGGTACTTC. The V and J genes are TRBV25-1 and TRBJ2-7, with 10 bases fitting TRBD1. Germline V gene lookup returns CDR1 MGHDK and CDR2 SYGVNS. The CDR3 contains 15 residues.

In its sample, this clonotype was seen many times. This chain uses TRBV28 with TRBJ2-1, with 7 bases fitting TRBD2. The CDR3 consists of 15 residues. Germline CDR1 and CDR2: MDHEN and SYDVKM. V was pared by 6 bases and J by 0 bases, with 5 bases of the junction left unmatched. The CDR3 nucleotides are TGTGCCAGCAGCCCACTAGCGAACTCCTACAATGAGCAGTTCTTC. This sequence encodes CASSPLANSYNEQFF.

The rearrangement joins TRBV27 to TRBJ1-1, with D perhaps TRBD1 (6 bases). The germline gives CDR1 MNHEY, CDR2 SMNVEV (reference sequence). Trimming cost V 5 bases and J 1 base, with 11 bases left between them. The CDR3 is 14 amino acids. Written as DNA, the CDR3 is TGTGCCAGCAGTGGCGAACAGGGGAACACTGAAGCTTTCTTT. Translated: CASSGEQGNTEAFF.

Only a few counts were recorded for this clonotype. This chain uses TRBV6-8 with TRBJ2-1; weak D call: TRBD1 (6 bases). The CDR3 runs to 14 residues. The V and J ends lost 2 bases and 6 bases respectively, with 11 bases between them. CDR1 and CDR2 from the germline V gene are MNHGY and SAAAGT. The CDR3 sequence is CASSYGDRTNEQFF. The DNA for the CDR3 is TGTGCCAGCAGTTACGGCGACAGGACCAATGAGCAGTTCTTC.

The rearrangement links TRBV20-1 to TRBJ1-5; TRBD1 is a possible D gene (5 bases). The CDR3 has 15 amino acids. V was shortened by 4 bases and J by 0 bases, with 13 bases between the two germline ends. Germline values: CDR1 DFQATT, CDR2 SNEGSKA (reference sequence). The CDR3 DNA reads TGCAGTGCTAAGGACTCGGGGGGTAGCAATCAGCCCCAGCATTTT. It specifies CSAKDSGGSNQPQHF.

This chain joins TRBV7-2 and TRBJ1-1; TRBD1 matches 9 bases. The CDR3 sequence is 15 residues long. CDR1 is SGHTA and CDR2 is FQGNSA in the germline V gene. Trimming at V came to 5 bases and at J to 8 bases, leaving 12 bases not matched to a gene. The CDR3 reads CASSDNRDRVLEAFF. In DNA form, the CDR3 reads TGTGCCAGCAGCGATAACCGGGACAGGGTACTAGAAGCTTTCTTT.

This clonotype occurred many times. The CDR3 sequence is CASSLDGPLSQQFF. The CDR3, as DNA: TGTGCCAGCAGCTTAGATGGGCCGCTCTCTCAGCAGTTCTTC. This chain connects TRBV11-2 to TRBJ2-1; D gene ambiguous. With 0 bases removed from V and 11 bases from J, the gap between germline ends came to 14 bases. In germline, CDR1 is SGHAT, CDR2 FQNNGV. The CDR3 has 14 residues.

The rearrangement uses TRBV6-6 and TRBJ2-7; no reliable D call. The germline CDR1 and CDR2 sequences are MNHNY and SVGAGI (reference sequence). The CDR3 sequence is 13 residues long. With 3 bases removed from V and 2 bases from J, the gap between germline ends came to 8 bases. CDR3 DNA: TGTGCCAGCAGTTATATCAGTGCCTACGAGCAGTACTTC. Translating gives CASSYISAYEQYF.

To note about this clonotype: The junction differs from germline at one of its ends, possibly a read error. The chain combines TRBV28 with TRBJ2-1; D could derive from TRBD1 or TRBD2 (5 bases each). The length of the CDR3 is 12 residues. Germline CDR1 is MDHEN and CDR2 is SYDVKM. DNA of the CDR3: TGTGCCAGCAGTTTATCCGGGACCGTTCGGGTCTTC. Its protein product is CASSLSGTVRVF.

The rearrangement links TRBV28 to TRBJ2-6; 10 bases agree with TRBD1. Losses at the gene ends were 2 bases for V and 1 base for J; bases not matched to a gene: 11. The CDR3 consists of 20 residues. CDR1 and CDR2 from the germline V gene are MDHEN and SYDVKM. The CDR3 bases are TGTGCCAGCAGTTTAGGCGTGGGACAGGGGCTTTGGTCTGGGGCCAACGTCCTGACTTTC. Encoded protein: CASSLGVGQGLWSGANVLTF. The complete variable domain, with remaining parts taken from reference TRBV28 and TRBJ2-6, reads DVKVTQSSRYLVKRTGEKVFLECVQDMDHENMFWYRQDPGLGLRLIYFSYDVKMKEKGDIPEGYSVSREKKERFSLILESASTNQTSMYLCASSLGVGQGLWSGANVLTFGAGSRLTVL.

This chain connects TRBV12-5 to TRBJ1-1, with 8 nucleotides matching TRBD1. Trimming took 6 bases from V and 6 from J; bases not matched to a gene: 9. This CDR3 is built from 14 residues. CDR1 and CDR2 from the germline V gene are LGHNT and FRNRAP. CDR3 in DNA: TGTGCTAGTGGAGCGGGCAGGGGGCAATCTGAAGCTTTCTTT. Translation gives CASGAGRGQSEAFF. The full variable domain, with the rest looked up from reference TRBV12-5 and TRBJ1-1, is DARVTQTPRHKVTEMGQEVTMRCQPILGHNTVFWYRQTMMQGLELLAYFRNRAPLDDSGMPKDRFSAEMPDATLATLKIQPSEPRDSAVYFCASGAGRGQSEAFFGQGTRLTVV.

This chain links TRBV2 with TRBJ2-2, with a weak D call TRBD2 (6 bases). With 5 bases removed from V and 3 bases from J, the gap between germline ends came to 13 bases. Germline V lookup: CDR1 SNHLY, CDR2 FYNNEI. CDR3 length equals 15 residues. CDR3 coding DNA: TGTGCCAGCAGTTTCCGGGACTCCTACACCGGGGAGCTGTTTTTT. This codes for CASSFRDSYTGELFF.

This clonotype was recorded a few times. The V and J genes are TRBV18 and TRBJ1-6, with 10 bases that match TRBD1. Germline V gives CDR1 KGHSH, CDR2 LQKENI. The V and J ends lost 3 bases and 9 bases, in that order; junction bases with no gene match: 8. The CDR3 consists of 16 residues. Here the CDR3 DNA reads TGTGCCAGCTCACCGCCCGGGACAGGGGTTTCTTCACCCCTCCACTTT. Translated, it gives CASSPPGTGVSSPLHF.

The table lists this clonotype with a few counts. In nucleotides, the CDR3 is TGTGCCAGCAGCTTAGTGGACAGTGCTAGCACAGATACGCAGTATTTT. Encoded protein: CASSLVDSASTDTQYF. This chain uses TRBV7-8 with TRBJ2-3; possibly TRBD1 for D (6 bases). Germline assignment: CDR1 SGHVS and CDR2 FQNEAQ. The CDR3 runs to 16 residues. V dropped 1 base and J dropped 0 bases, with 11 bases sitting between them.

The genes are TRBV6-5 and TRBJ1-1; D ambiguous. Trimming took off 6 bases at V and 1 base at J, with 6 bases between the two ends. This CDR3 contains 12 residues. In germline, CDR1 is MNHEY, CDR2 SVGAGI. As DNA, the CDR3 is TGTGCCAGCAGATGGAAGAACACTGAAGCTTTCTTT. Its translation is CASRWKNTEAFF.

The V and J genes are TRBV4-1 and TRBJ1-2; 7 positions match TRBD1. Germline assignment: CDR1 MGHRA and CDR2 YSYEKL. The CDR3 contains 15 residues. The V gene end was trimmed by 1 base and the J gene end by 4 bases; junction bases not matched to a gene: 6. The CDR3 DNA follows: TGCGCCAGCAGCCAAGTTTACAGGGGCGCCTATGGCTACACCTTC. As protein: CASSQVYRGAYGYTF.

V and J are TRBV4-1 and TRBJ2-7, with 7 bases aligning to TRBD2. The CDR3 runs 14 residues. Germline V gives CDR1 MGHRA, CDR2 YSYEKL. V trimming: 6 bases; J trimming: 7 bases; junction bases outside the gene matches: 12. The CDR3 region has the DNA TGCGCCAGCAGTAGGGGAGGGGAGGGACGTGAGCAGTACTTC. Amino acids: CASSRGGEGREQYF.

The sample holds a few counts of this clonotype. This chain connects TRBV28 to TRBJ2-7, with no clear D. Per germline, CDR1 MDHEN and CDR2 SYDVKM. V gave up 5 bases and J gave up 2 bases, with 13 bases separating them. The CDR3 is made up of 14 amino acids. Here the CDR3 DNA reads TGTGCCAGCAGTCCGACCCAGGCCGCCTACGAGCAGTACTTC. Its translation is CASSPTQAAYEQYF.

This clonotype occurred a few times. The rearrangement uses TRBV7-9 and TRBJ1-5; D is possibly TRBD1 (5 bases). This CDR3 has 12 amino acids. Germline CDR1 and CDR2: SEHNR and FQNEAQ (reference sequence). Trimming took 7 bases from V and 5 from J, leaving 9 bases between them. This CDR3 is CASIEGDQPQHF. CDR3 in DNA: TGTGCCAGCATCGAAGGGGATCAGCCCCAGCATTTT.

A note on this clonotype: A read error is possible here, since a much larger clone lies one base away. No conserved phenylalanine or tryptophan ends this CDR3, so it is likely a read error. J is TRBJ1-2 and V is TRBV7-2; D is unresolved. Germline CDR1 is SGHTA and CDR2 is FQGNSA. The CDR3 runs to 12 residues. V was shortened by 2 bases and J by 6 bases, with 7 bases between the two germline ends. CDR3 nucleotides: TGTGCCAGCAGCTTATACGGGGATGGCTACACCTTA. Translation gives CASSLYGDGYTL.

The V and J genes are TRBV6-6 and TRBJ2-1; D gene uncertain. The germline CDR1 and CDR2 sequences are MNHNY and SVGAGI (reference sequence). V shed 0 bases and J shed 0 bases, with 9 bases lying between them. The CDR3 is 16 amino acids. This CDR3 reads CASSYSGWVSYNEQFF. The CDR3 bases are TGTGCCAGCAGTTACTCAGGGTGGGTCTCCTACAATGAGCAGTTCTTC.

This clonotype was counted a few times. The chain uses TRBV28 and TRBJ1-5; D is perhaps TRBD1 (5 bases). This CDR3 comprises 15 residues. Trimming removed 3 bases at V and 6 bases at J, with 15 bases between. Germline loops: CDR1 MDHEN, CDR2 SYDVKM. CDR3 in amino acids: CASSFMRGSRQPQHF. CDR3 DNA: TGTGCCAGCAGTTTCATGAGGGGATCTCGTCAGCCCCAGCATTTT.